The 9 T cell receptor beta chains listed next were all sequenced from one sample in a study of neurological immune-mediated disorders. Using its own MiXCR run on the 5' RACE reads, TCRdb lists one record per CDR3 protein. The profile shows fewer than 70,000 distinct CDR3 sequences, around a tenth of them singletons. Time point defined: longitudinal time-point 2. Sequenced: PBMCs. All receptors come from a man aged 30-40 years in good health.

This clonotype was seen once. This clone may be a read error of a much larger clone one base away. The V and J genes are TRBV5-8 and TRBJ2-5, with 8 bases fitting TRBD2. Unmatched junction bases numbered 7, after V lost 5 bases and J lost 1 base. The CDR3 has 15 residues. Germline CDR1 reads SGHTS; CDR2 reads YDEGEE. As DNA, the CDR3 is TGTGCCAGCAGACGGGGGGGGCAGGTCCAAGAGACCCAGTACTTC. The encoded protein is CASRRGGQVQETQYF.

Ten or more counts support this clonotype. The J gene is TRBJ2-5, the V gene TRBV27; D might be TRBD2 (6 bases). This CDR3 contains 16 residues. Germline V lookup: CDR1 MNHEY, CDR2 SMNVEV (reference sequence). V was cut by 7 bases and J by 5 bases, with 23 bases left in between. CDR3 in DNA: TGTGCCAGCACTACAAGGAGGACTAACCCACGGGAGACCCAGTACTTC. Translation: CASTTRRTNPRETQYF.

This clonotype was counted at least ten times. V gene TRBV20-1 combines with J gene TRBJ2-4, with D possibly TRBD1 on 6 matching bases. CDR3 size: 14 residues. From germline, CDR1 is DFQATT and CDR2 SNEGSKA (reference sequence). Trimming shortened V by 5 bases and J by 3 bases, and 14 bases separated the two germline ends. The CDR3 reads CSASGAFDKNIQYF. CDR3 DNA sequence: TGCAGTGCTTCAGGGGCGTTCGACAAAAACATTCAGTACTTC.

A note on this clonotype: The limits of the CDR3 on the DNA are not certain, so only TCRdb's listed CDR3 is given. The rearrangement links TRBV5-6 to TRBJ2-3; the D call in the table, TRBD2, was not verified against the DNA. The length of the CDR3 is 22 amino acids, counting both ends. CDR1 and CDR2 from the germline V gene are SGHDT and YYEEEE. Here the CDR3 reads CASSFYICSARVWGEGTDTQYF.

This clonotype was seen at least ten times. The rearrangement joins TRBV12-3 or TRBV12-4 to TRBJ2-5; tentative D call: TRBD2 (6 bases). The CDR3 extends over 13 amino acids. The V end was cut by 7 bases, the J end by 6 bases, with 15 bases between. This CDR3 reads CASTPLGGKTQYF. The CDR3 nucleotides are TGTGCCAGCACCCCATTGGGGGGAAAGACCCAGTACTTC.

This clonotype was seen at least ten times. The chain couples TRBV5-1 to TRBJ2-7, with 9 bases matching TRBD2. J lost 4 bases, V lost 5 bases, and 7 bases had no gene match. The CDR3 runs to 14 residues. Germline CDR1 is SGHRS and CDR2 is YFSETQ. CDR3 sequence (DNA): TGCGCCAGCAGAGGCCTAGCGGGACAGTACGAGCAGTACTTC. As protein: CASRGLAGQYEQYF. Looking up the rest from reference TRBV5-1 and TRBJ2-7 gives the full variable domain: KAGVTQTPRYLIKTRGQQVTLSCSPISGHRSVSWYQQTPGQGLQFLFEYFSETQRNKGNFPGRFSGRQFSNSRSEMNVSTLELGDSALYLCASRGLAGQYEQYFGPGTRLTVT.

This clonotype was recorded many times. This chain joins TRBV5-1 and TRBJ2-1; 7 bases agree with TRBD1. The V segment lost 6 bases and the J segment 0 bases; nucleotides outside the gene matches: 9. This CDR3 comprises 16 residues. In germline, CDR1 is SGHRS, CDR2 YFSETQ. The CDR3 protein is CASTKDSGGSYNEQFF. The DNA of the CDR3 is TGCGCCAGCACTAAAGACTCAGGGGGCTCCTACAATGAGCAGTTCTTC.

At least ten counts were recorded for this clonotype. This chain connects TRBV4-1 to TRBJ2-7; no firm D call. Trimming removed 0 bases from V and 2 bases from J, with 8 bases in between. The CDR3 is made up of 14 amino acids. Germline CDR1 is MGHRA and CDR2 is YSYEKL. CDR3 bases: TGCGCCAGCAGCCAAGAAGGGATTCCCTACGAGCAGTACTTC. This translates into CASSQEGIPYEQYF.

This clonotype was recorded at least ten times. The rearrangement links TRBV2 to TRBJ1-2; D gene uncertain. The CDR3 is 13 amino acids. Per germline, CDR1 SNHLY and CDR2 FYNNEI. With 8 bases removed from V and 3 bases from J, the gap between germline ends came to 13 bases. DNA for the CDR3: TGTGCCAGCCGGACCGCGAGGGACTATGGCTACACCTTC. This codes for CASRTARDYGYTF.